The entry below describes one T cell receptor (beta chain). This clonotype has more than one count but fewer than ten. Its recognized antigen is unknown. Base qualities are not recorded, but no much larger clone differs from it by a single base. This sample was sequenced with an Illumina NovaSeq 6000. cDNA libraries for TCRalpha and TCRbeta were prepared by 5'RACE using constant-segment primers, with sample barcodes and unique molecular identifiers added. RNA was extracted from every sample with Trizol reagent. Library amplification was performed in two PCR steps, and a second sample barcode and Illumina TruSeq adapters were introduced in the second step. The libraries were sequenced on an Illumina NovaSeq using 2 x 150 bp paired-end reads. In the authors' own workflow: The reads were demultiplexed and collapsed into UMI-guided consensus sequences using migec v1.2.7. Using mixcr v2.1.11, UMI consensuses were aligned to TRA and TRB V and J templates and then assembled into clonotypes. Clonotypes were classified as expanded or contracted when called significant by both edgeR and NoisET, with noise models trained on biological replicates. For edgeR calls, the thresholds were a false discovery rate-adjusted p below 0.01 and a log2 fold-change of 1. As an exploratory analysis of dynamics, max-normalized trajectories of the 1000 most abundant clonotypes were examined by PCA with hierarchical clustering. The CD4 or CD8 phenotype of responding clones was assigned using the separately sequenced CD4+ and CD8+ repertoires. The public reads were reanalyzed by TCRdb: fastp trimming at Q25, MiXCR alignment, in-frame beta chains only. CDR3 protein duplicates are merged, each entry listing the most common genes and DNA. These V and J calls originate from TCRdb's pipeline instead of the authors' own analysis. The table for this sample lists fewer than 500,000 distinct CDR3 sequences; nearly 25% of them were counted only once. The ten largest clonotypes hold 9.5% to 15% of the sample.

PBMCs were isolated by Ficoll-Paque density gradient centrifugation. The CDR3 goes from the cysteine to the phenylalanine over 18 residues. Only the CDR3 DNA is retained, 54 bases long and in frame from the first base. Via the germline V gene, CDR1 is ENHRY and CDR2 SYGVKD. The junction shows trimming of 5 bases on V and 12 bases on J, and the gene matches do not reach 23 bases of it. The sample is drawn from a study of T-cell memory formation after mild COVID-19 (dated by TCRdb to the early 2020s). Background for the entire study: Most TCR sequence clusters were specific to one of the two donors. Longitudinal TCRalpha and TCRbeta repertoire sequencing tracked T-cell clones expanding and contracting after mild COVID-19 in two donors. Two young, previously healthy adult volunteers, one female and one male, were included in the cohort.

Paper-wide results and their limitations: The study covered only a couple of mild cases, and larger cohorts including severe cases with pre-infection samples were considered necessary. The detection of some responding clones in pre-infection memory suggests that pre-existing cross-reactive memory T cells joined the SARS-CoV-2 response. Clones contracting from day 15 to 85 had balanced CD4/CD8 phenotypes, while a second wave expanding from day 15 to 37 was biased towards CD4+. Contracting CD4+ clones were located mainly in the CM and EM memory subsets, whereas CD8+ clones were found to be enriched in EMRA. The second-wave clones that peaked on day 37 were not confirmed to be SARS-CoV-2 specific.

The sample comprised PBMCs or a T cell subset sorted from them (not recorded which). The source is an adult woman who had mild COVID-19 (a few samples of this study predate the infection). The sample titles of this study are shuffled in the database, so cell type and time point are left out; the donor was told from shared clones. The chain was built from TRBV10-3 and TRBJ2-1, with TRBD2 identical over 9 junction bases. The bases read TGTGCCATCAGTTCTAGCGGGATTTACGACGCGAAAGAGGGGGGGCAGTTCTTC. Translated, this gives CAISSSGIYDAKEGGQFF.